This TCR beta chain is from a study of cytomegalovirus exposure and HLA in healthy donors. About the study: The approximately 110 validation repertoires were reported in a later analysis to have been generated on the same platform as the roughly 670 first-cohort repertoires.

On this clone: Its target is unknown.

TCRdb keeps only in-frame clones here, not all; method: immunoSEQ multiplex PCR. The top ten hold 4.5% to 7% of the sample, which has 150,000 to 200,000 clones, 80% to 90% seen once. The donors were in the approximately 120-subject validation cohort; that cohort was separate from the approximately 670-subject first cohort. The study's findings and limits: The TCR clusters that emerged in the first cohort tended, a later analysis found, to co-occur in the roughly 120 validation repertoires. Confirmation in vitro established that a few CMV-associated chains were specific for CMV antigens.

CDR3 length: 13 residues. Germline V CDR1 and CDR2: SEHNR, FQNEAQ (reference sequence). The V end was cut by 6 bases, the J end by 5 bases, with 11 bases between. The TCR comes from a woman aged 25 to 39 in good health and CMV-seronegative. The specimen sequenced was PBMCs. This rearrangement joins TRBV7-9 to TRBJ1-5; D is ambiguous. CDR3 DNA sequence: TGTGCCAGCAGTTGGTCAAAGGATCAGCCCCAGCATTTT. Amino acid sequence: CASSWSKDQPQHF.